The 5 T cell receptor beta chains listed next were all sequenced from one sample in a study of blood T cell repertoires in COVID-19. TCRdb keeps only in-frame clones here, not all; method: immunoSEQ multiplex PCR. The sample gives around 150,000 clones, about 93% of which show up once; roughly 4.4% is in the top ten. Sample: peripheral blood. Every receptor here comes from a woman aged 45-65 years with acute or convalescent COVID-19.

J is TRBJ2-1 and V is TRBV3-1 (or the pseudogene TRBV3-2); TRBD2 matches at 8 bases. Germline assignment: CDR1 LGHDT and CDR2 YNNKEL (reference sequence). V lost 3 bases to trimming and J lost 9 bases; unmatched junction nucleotides: 7. The CDR3 extends over 14 amino acids. CDR3 DNA sequence: TGTGCCAGCAGCCAGGACGGGAGGGCCGGTGAGCAGTTCTTC. It encodes CASSQDGRAGEQFF.

The V call is TRBV28, the J call TRBJ2-1; 10 nucleotides line up with TRBD2. Unmatched junction bases numbered 7, after V lost 6 bases and J lost 5 bases. From germline, CDR1 is MDHEN and CDR2 SYDVKM. This CDR3 has 15 residues. This chain's CDR3 is CASRLAGGRNNEQFF. The CDR3, as DNA: TGTGCCAGCAGGTTAGCGGGAGGCAGAAACAATGAGCAGTTCTTC.

The J gene is TRBJ1-2, the V gene TRBV28; D remains ambiguous. Looked up from germline, CDR1 is MDHEN and CDR2 is SYDVKM. There are 14 residues in the CDR3. V was pared by 5 bases and J by 0 bases, with 10 bases between. The CDR3: CASSSTTSNYGYTF. The CDR3 DNA sequence: TGTGCCAGCAGTAGCACCACTTCTAACTATGGCTACACCTTC.

The chain has TRBV7-9 and TRBJ2-1, with a tentative D call TRBD2 (5 bases). The V end lost 8 bases, the J end lost 1 base, and 9 bases lay between the germline ends. CDR1 is SEHNR, CDR2 FQNEAQ, per germline (reference sequence). The CDR3 spans 13 residues. The CDR3 protein is CASEGLSYNEQFF. In DNA, the CDR3 is TGTGCCAGCGAGGGCCTTTCCTACAATGAGCAGTTCTTC.

The rearrangement links TRBV2 to TRBJ2-6; 7 bases align to TRBD1. J was trimmed by 0 bases and V by 5 bases; bases with no gene match: 4. Germline loops: CDR1 SNHLY, CDR2 FYNNEI. The length of the CDR3 is 16 residues. CDR3 loop: CASSRDSLSGANVLTF. The CDR3 DNA reads as TGTGCCAGCAGTAGGGACAGCCTCTCTGGGGCCAACGTCCTGACTTTC. The full variable domain, with the rest looked up from reference TRBV2 and TRBJ2-6, is EPEVTQTPSHQVTQMGQEVILRCVPISNHLYFYWYRQILGQKVEFLVSFYNNEISEKSEIFDDQFSVERPDGSNFTLKIRSTKLEDSAMYFCASSRDSLSGANVLTFGAGSRLTVL.